This TCR beta chain stems from a study of blood T cell repertoires in COVID-19. Across the whole study: The United States, Italy and Spain were the sources of the acute and convalescent COVID-19 samples.

CDR3 length: 12 residues. Trimming stripped 1 base from V and 11 bases from J, with 12 bases between. The V gene's germline CDR1 is MNHEY and CDR2 SVGEGT. As processed by the authors: Reference gene primer amplification gave nucleated cell count estimates. Assay: immunoSEQ multiplex PCR; the TCRdb copy retains only in-frame clones and omits some. That table gives V, J and clone size, and the DNA gave D and trimming. The table includes under 300,000 clones, about nine tenths detected once. The specimen sequenced was peripheral blood. The chain employs TRBV6-2 or TRBV6-3 and TRBJ2-7, with a weak D call TRBD2 (5 bases). This clonotype was obtained from a woman aged 30 to 39 with active or convalescent COVID-19. The CDR3 sequence: CASSYFEGMKYF. CDR3 nucleotide sequence: TGTGCCAGCAGTTACTTCGAGGGTATGAAGTACTTC.